Presented here are 4 T cell receptor beta chains from one specimen sequenced in a study of shared clonotypes between healthy human individuals (dated by TCRdb to 2020 to 2022). Preparation of the library involved the immunoSEQ multiplex PCR assay. TCRdb holds this immuneACCESS table with in-frame rearrangements only. Some clones are missing; in checked studies, unresolved V genes explain under half, and the rest has no known cause. This sample lists about 2,500,000 clones; just over 90% were detected once. The ten top clones hold 0.14% of the sample. The sequencing input was naive CD4+ T cells sorted from blood. This specimen's cell subset or site label, per the study, means: CD45RA+ positively selected. The source is a man aged 18-30 years in good health.

This clone was found once. The chain recombines TRBV4-3 with TRBJ2-3, with a tentative D call TRBD1 (5 bases). Germline V lookup: CDR1 LGHNA, CDR2 YSLEER. This CDR3 has 17 amino acids. V was cut by 0 bases and J by 0 bases, with 13 bases left in between. The CDR3 nucleotides read TGCGCCAGCAGCCAAGATTTGACAGCTTCTAGCACAGATACGCAGTATTTT. It yields the protein CASSQDLTASSTDTQYF.

This chain connects TRBV7-2 to TRBJ2-3; 12 nucleotides line up with TRBD2. With V trimmed by 4 bases and J by 3 bases, 5 bases remained unmatched. The CDR3 runs 16 residues. Germline V lookup: CDR1 SGHTA, CDR2 FQGNSA. The CDR3 bases are TGTGCCAGCAGCTCGGCCGGGACTAGCGGGACAGATACGCAGTATTTT. This encodes CASSSAGTSGTDTQYF. Full variable domain (missing parts from reference TRBV7-2 and TRBJ2-3): GAGVSQSPSNKVTEKGKDVELRCDPISGHTALYWYRQSLGQGLEFLIYFQGNSAPDKSGLPSDRFSAERTGGSVSTLTIQRTQQEDSAVYLCASSSAGTSGTDTQYFGPGTRLTVL.

V and J are TRBV7-8 and TRBJ1-2; D is undetermined. This CDR3 has 15 residues. The V end lost 0 bases, the J end lost 2 bases, and 10 bases lay between the germline ends. CDR1 and CDR2 from the germline V gene are SGHVS and FQNEAQ. The CDR3: CASSLADGQNYGYTF. The CDR3 nucleotides read TGTGCCAGCAGCTTAGCGGACGGCCAGAACTATGGCTACACCTTC.

The chain links TRBV29-1 to TRBJ2-7, with D perhaps TRBD1 (7 bases). Per germline, CDR1 SQVTM and CDR2 ANQGSEA. The V and J ends lost 7 bases and 2 bases respectively, with 15 bases between them. CDR3 length: 13 residues. The CDR3 coding sequence is TGCAGCGCAGGGGGGCAGTACCCCTACGAGCAGTACTTC. Amino acids: CSAGGQYPYEQYF.